This TCR beta chain appears in the sequencing data of a study of monozygotic twins with inflammatory bowel disease. The CDR3 spans 17 residues. Germline CDR1 reads SGHRS; CDR2 reads YFSETQ. A word on this clonotype: The antigen is undetermined.

TCRdb reprocessed the 5' RACE reads and keeps a single row for each CDR3 protein, giving no DNA. Here the sample table reports fewer than 400,000 distinct CDR3 sequences. The study's findings and limits: Sharing of clonotypes with others was lower in IBD patients than in healthy twins, and this was especially so with disease activity.

The receptor was isolated from a human donor with ulcerative colitis or Crohn's disease, or a healthy co-twin of an affected twin (not recorded which). V usage is TRBV5-1 and J usage is TRBJ2-5; TCRdb calls TRBD1, which cannot be checked without DNA. Sample: blood. CDR3 residues: CASSEGTRTGVFGTQYF.